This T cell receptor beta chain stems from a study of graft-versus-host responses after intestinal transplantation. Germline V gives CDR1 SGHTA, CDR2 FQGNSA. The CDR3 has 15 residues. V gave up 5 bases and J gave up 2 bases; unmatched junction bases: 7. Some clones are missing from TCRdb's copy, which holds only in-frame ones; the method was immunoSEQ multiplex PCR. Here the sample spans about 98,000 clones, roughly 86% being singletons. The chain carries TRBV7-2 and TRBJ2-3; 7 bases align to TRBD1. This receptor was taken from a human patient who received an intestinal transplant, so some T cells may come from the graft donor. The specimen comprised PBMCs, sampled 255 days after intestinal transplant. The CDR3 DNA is TGTGCCAGCAGCCCAGGGACAGCTTACACAGATACGCAGTATTTT. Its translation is CASSPGTAYTDTQYF.